This T cell receptor beta chain was obtained from a study of blood T cells in healthy people across ages. Broader study findings: Both naive CD4+ cell counts and diversity were greater in long-lived donors than in aged donors. Age advanced and TCR beta diversity per million T cells fell, roughly linearly. No one knew whether donors had CMV, which possibly confounded expanded clonotype changes.

In regard to this clonotype: Its antigen is not known.

CDR3 length: 13 residues. V was pared by 0 bases and J by 9 bases, with 9 bases between. Germline assignment: CDR1 LGHNT and CDR2 FRNRAP. A second PCR of about 6 to 12 cycles used a sample-barcoded 5' primer and a J-beta primer mix. Each cDNA molecule was tagged by a template-switch adaptor with 12 random nucleotides. TCRdb used MiXCR to reprocess the 5' RACE reads, holding one entry per CDR3 protein. The data show about 1.8 million distinct CDR3 sequences, roughly 49% seen once. V gene TRBV12-5 combines with J gene TRBJ2-1, with D perhaps TRBD1 (6 bases). Sequencing was done on a sample of blood. The sequence was collected from a woman in her thirties or forties in good health. CDR3 nucleotides: TGTGCTAGTGGTTTGGTAGAGGACAGTGAGCAGTTCTTC. This sequence encodes CASGLVEDSEQFF.